These 20 T cell receptor beta chains were sequenced from one sample in a study of blood T cells in healthy people across ages. A second about 7 to 11 cycle PCR used barcoded and J-beta primers. TCRdb reprocessed the 5' RACE reads via MiXCR and lists one record per CDR3 protein. The sample lists approximately 810,000 distinct CDR3 sequences, approximately 35% occurring once. Sequencing was performed on blood. These receptors were obtained from a man between 18 and 29 years old in good health.

The chain links TRBV7-9 to TRBJ2-1; maybe TRBD2 (5 bases). The assigned J gene may be wrong: the sequence end matches TRBJ2-7 better. Germline CDR1 and CDR2: SEHNR and FQNEAQ (reference sequence). CDR3 size: 15 residues. In nucleotides, the CDR3 is TGTGCCAGCAGCTTAGAGGCTTGGGAGTCAAATGAGCAGTACTTC. This encodes CASSLEAWESNEQYF.

This clonotype was seen more than once but under ten times. J is TRBJ2-1 and V is TRBV12-3 or TRBV12-4; perhaps TRBD1 as D (6 bases). The CDR3 has 14 amino acids. V lost 8 bases, J lost 7 bases, and 18 bases lay in between. The CDR3 here is CASARQALGNEQFF. CDR3 nucleotides: TGTGCCAGCGCGAGACAGGCTTTAGGGAATGAGCAGTTCTTC.

The chain employs TRBV30 and TRBJ2-5; weak D call: TRBD1 (5 bases). The CDR3 totals 14 residues. Trimming shortened V by 3 bases and J by 5 bases, and 16 bases separated the two germline ends. The V gene's germline CDR1 is GTSNPN and CDR2 SVGIG (reference sequence). The CDR3 DNA follows: TGTGCCTGGAGCCCCTCGGTAGGGGTCGAGACCCAGTACTTC. It codes for CAWSPSVGVETQYF.

The chain is built from TRBV4-1 and TRBJ1-3; no reliable D call. The CDR3 is 16 residues long. The V and J ends lost 2 bases and 0 bases respectively, with 11 bases between them. Germline assignment: CDR1 MGHRA and CDR2 YSYEKL. CDR3 amino acids: CASSQTSPVSGNTIYF. The CDR3 nucleotides are TGCGCCAGCAGCCAAACCAGCCCGGTCTCTGGAAACACCATATATTTT.

This chain connects TRBV10-3 to TRBJ1-1; perhaps TRBD1 as D (5 bases). V was shortened by 0 bases and J by 3 bases, with 14 bases between the two germline ends. The CDR3 totals 16 residues. Per the germline V gene, CDR1 is ENHRY and CDR2 is SYGVKD. The CDR3 coding sequence is TGTGCCATCAGTGAGTCGAAACGGCAGGGCCACACTGAAGCTTTCTTT. Protein: CAISESKRQGHTEAFF.

The chain joins TRBV3-1 to TRBJ2-3; D possibly matches TRBD1 or TRBD2 (5 bases each). V was trimmed by 4 bases and J by 3 bases, leaving 14 bases between them. Germline V lookup: CDR1 LGHDT, CDR2 YNNKEL (reference sequence). The CDR3 covers 15 residues. CDR3 DNA sequence: TGTGCCAGCAGCCGTCCGGGACGGCCTACAGATACGCAGTATTTT. Translation: CASSRPGRPTDTQYF.

V usage is TRBV28 and J usage is TRBJ2-3; D is undetermined. Looked up from germline, CDR1 is MDHEN and CDR2 is SYDVKM. Trimming removed 7 bases at V and 0 bases at J, with 14 bases between. CDR3 length equals 15 residues. CDR3 residues: CASTKDPASTDTQYF. Here the CDR3 DNA reads TGTGCCAGCACTAAAGACCCGGCAAGCACAGATACGCAGTATTTT. The full variable domain, completed using reference TRBV28 and TRBJ2-3, is DVKVTQSSRYLVKRTGEKVFLECVQDMDHENMFWYRQDPGLGLRLIYFSYDVKMKEKGDIPEGYSVSREKKERFSLILESASTNQTSMYLCASTKDPASTDTQYFGPGTRLTVL.

The J gene is TRBJ1-2, the V gene TRBV29-1; D is unclear. The CDR3 is 14 residues long. Trimming removed 3 bases at V and 2 bases at J, with 13 bases between. Germline assignment: CDR1 SQVTM and CDR2 ANQGSEA. CDR3 amino acids: CSVEGLRQNYGYTF. The CDR3 DNA reads as TGCAGCGTTGAGGGCCTCAGGCAGAACTATGGCTACACCTTC.

The sample holds a few counts of this clonotype. The rearrangement links TRBV6-5 to TRBJ2-7; tentatively, D is TRBD1 (5 bases). Between the trimmed V and J ends, which lost 0 bases and 0 bases, there was a span of 9 bases. Per germline, CDR1 MNHEY and CDR2 SVGAGI. The CDR3 consists of 15 residues. The DNA of the CDR3 is TGTGCCAGCAGTTACTCGACAGCCGACTCCTACGAGCAGTACTTC. It encodes CASSYSTADSYEQYF.

This clonotype occurred once. The J gene is TRBJ2-2, the V gene TRBV12-3 or TRBV12-4; D is uncertain. The length of the CDR3 is 13 residues. With 6 bases removed from V and 2 bases from J, the gap between germline ends came to 7 bases. CDR3 nucleotide sequence: TGTGCCAGCAGCACCCGAAACACCGGGGAGCTGTTTTTT. Protein sequence: CASSTRNTGELFF.

The genes are TRBV7-9 and TRBJ1-1, with TRBD1 matching 8 bases. Germline CDR1 is SEHNR and CDR2 is FQNEAQ (reference sequence). Losses at the gene ends were 5 bases for V and 11 bases for J; bases not matched to a gene: 10. The CDR3 extends over 13 amino acids. CDR3 amino acids: CASSQTTGVKAFF. The CDR3, as DNA: TGTGCCAGCAGCCAGACGACAGGGGTTAAGGCTTTCTTT. Full variable domain (missing parts from reference TRBV7-9 and TRBJ1-1): DTGVSQNPRHKITKRGQNVTFRCDPISEHNRLYWYRQTLGQGPEFLTYFQNEAQLEKSRLLSDRFSAERPKGSFSTLEIQRTEQGDSAMYLCASSQTTGVKAFFGQGTRLTVV.

The chain carries TRBV29-1 and TRBJ1-2; D might be TRBD1 (5 bases). Trimming took 4 bases from V and 2 from J, leaving 11 bases between them. The length of the CDR3 is 13 residues. CDR1 and CDR2 (germline): SQVTM, ANQGSEA. This CDR3 is CSVAPRDNYGYTF. DNA for the CDR3: TGCAGCGTTGCCCCCAGGGACAACTATGGCTACACCTTC.

This clonotype was seen a single time. V usage is TRBV10-3 and J usage is TRBJ2-3; D not certain. CDR1 is ENHRY, CDR2 SYGVKD, per germline. The CDR3 runs 13 residues. Trimming cost V 2 bases and J 4 bases, with 7 bases left between them. CDR3 residues: CAISEDASDTQYF. CDR3 DNA: TGTGCCATCAGTGAGGACGCATCAGATACGCAGTATTTT.

This clonotype was detected only a few times. The chain combines TRBV12-3 or TRBV12-4 with TRBJ2-5; D remains unclear. The end of the DNA is better explained by TRBJ2-7, so the J call may be wrong. The CDR3 sequence is 13 residues long. The CDR3 protein is CASSCGDFGEQYF. The CDR3 DNA follows: TGTGCCAGCAGTTGTGGAGATTTCGGCGAGCAGTACTTC.

This clonotype was observed at least ten times. The chain joins TRBV11-2 to TRBJ2-1, with D possibly being TRBD1 (5 bases). Germline lookup yields CDR1 SGHAT and CDR2 FQNNGV. CDR3 size: 12 residues. The ends were cut back, 5 bases at V and 8 bases at J, with 10 bases in the middle. The CDR3 region is CASSGPGYEQFF. The CDR3 DNA reads TGTGCCAGCAGCGGCCCAGGGTATGAGCAGTTCTTC. Variable domain in full (rest from reference TRBV11-2 and TRBJ2-1): EAGVAQSPRYKIIEKRQSVAFWCNPISGHATLYWYQQILGQGPKLLIQFQNNGVVDDSQLPKDRFSAERLKGVDSTLKIQPAKLEDSAVYLCASSGPGYEQFFGPGTRLTVL.

The V and J genes are TRBV27 and TRBJ1-1; D is undetermined. Germline loops: CDR1 MNHEY, CDR2 SMNVEV (reference sequence). The CDR3 totals 17 residues. The V end was cut by 2 bases, the J end by 1 base, with 17 bases between. The CDR3 is CASSLRQTSVRNTEAFF. Written as DNA, the CDR3 is TGTGCCAGCAGTTTACGGCAGACCTCTGTCCGGAACACTGAAGCTTTCTTT.

This clonotype has ten or more counts. The chain carries TRBV20-1 and TRBJ1-2; D perhaps matches TRBD1 (5 bases). In germline, CDR1 is DFQATT, CDR2 SNEGSKA (reference sequence). This CDR3 has 12 amino acids. The V end was cut by 3 bases, the J end by 5 bases, with 10 bases between. CDR3 nucleotides: TGCAGTGCTAGCGGGACCCAATATGGCTACACCTTC. It specifies CSASGTQYGYTF.

The rearrangement links TRBV12-3 or TRBV12-4 to TRBJ1-4, with D possibly TRBD1 on 5 matching bases. This CDR3 has 13 amino acids. Trimming stripped 6 bases from V and 4 bases from J, with 9 bases between. The CDR3 DNA reads TGTGCCAGCAGCCAGGGATATAATGAAAAACTGTTTTTT. Residues: CASSQGYNEKLFF.

The genes are TRBV4-3 and TRBJ1-4; maybe TRBD1 (6 bases). The CDR3 totals 15 residues. CDR1 is LGHNA and CDR2 is YSLEER in the germline V gene. V lost 6 bases and J lost 3, with 14 bases in between. The chain's CDR3 is CASSHSSGANEKLFF. The CDR3 coding sequence is TGCGCCAGCAGTCATTCTTCAGGGGCTAATGAAAAACTGTTTTTT.

V usage is TRBV12-3 or TRBV12-4 and J usage is TRBJ2-1; unclear D gene. The better agreement between TRBJ2-7 and the DNA end casts doubt on the J call. The CDR3 contains 13 residues. CDR3 residues: CASSPGLFNEQYF. In DNA, the CDR3 is TGTGCCAGCAGTCCCGGCCTCTTCAATGAGCAGTACTTC.